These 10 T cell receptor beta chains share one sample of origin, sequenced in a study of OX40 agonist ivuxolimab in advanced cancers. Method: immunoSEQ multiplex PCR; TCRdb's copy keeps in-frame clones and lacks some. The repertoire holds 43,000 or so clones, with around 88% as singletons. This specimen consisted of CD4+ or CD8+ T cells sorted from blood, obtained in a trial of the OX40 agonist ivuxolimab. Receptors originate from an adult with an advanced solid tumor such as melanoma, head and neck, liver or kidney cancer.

CDR3 nucleotides: TGCAGCGTCGGACAGGGGGCAAATTCACCCCTCCACTTT. This translates into CSVGQGANSPLHF. The V gene is TRBV29-1, the J gene TRBJ1-6, with 11 positions matching TRBD1. CDR1 and CDR2 (germline): SQVTM, ANQGSEA. The CDR3 spans 13 residues. With V trimmed by 6 bases and J by 7 bases, 2 bases remained unmatched. The full variable domain, rest sourced from reference TRBV29-1 and TRBJ1-6, is SAVISQKPSRDICQRGTSLTIQCQVDSQVTMMFWYRQQPGQSLTLIATANQGSEATYESGFVIDKFPISRPNLTFSTLTVSNMSPEDSSIYLCSVGQGANSPLHFGNGTRLTVT.

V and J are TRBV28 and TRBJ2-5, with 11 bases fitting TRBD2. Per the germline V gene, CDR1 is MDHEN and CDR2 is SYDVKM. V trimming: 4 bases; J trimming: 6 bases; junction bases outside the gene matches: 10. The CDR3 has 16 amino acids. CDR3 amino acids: CASSSNLAGGRKTQYF. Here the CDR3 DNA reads TGTGCCAGCAGTTCCAACTTAGCGGGAGGGAGGAAGACCCAGTACTTC. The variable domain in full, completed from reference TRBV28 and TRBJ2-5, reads DVKVTQSSRYLVKRTGEKVFLECVQDMDHENMFWYRQDPGLGLRLIYFSYDVKMKEKGDIPEGYSVSREKKERFSLILESASTNQTSMYLCASSSNLAGGRKTQYFGPGTRLLVL.

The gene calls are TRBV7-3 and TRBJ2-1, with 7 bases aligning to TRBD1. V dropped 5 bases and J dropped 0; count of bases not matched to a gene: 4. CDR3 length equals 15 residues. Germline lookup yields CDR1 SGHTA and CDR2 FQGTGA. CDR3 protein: CASSTGTASYNEQFF. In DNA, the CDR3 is TGTGCCAGCAGCACCGGGACAGCCTCCTACAATGAGCAGTTCTTC.

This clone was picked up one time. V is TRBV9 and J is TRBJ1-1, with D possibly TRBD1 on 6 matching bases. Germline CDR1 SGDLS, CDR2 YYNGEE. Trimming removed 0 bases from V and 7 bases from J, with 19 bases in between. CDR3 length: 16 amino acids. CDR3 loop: CASSVDFGGPRGEAFF. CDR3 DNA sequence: TGTGCCAGCAGCGTAGATTTTGGGGGGCCACGGGGTGAAGCTTTCTTT.

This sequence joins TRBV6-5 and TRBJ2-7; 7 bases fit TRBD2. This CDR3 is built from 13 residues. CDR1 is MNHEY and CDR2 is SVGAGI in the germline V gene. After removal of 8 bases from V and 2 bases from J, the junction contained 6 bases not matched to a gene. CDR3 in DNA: TGTGCCAGCCTTTCTAGCGGAACCTACGAGCAGTACTTC. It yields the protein CASLSSGTYEQYF.

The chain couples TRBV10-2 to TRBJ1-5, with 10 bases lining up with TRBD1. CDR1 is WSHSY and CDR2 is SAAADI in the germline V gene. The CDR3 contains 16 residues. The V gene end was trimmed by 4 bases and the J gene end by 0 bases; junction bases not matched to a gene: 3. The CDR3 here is CASSGQGALSNQPQHF. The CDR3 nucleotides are TGCGCCAGCAGTGGACAGGGGGCGCTTAGCAATCAGCCCCAGCATTTT.

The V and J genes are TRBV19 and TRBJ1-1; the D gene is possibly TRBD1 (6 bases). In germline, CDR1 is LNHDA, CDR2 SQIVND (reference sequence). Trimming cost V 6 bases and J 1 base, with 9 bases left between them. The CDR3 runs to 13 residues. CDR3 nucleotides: TGTGCCAGTAGCAAACAGGGGAACACTGAAGCTTTCTTT. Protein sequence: CASSKQGNTEAFF.

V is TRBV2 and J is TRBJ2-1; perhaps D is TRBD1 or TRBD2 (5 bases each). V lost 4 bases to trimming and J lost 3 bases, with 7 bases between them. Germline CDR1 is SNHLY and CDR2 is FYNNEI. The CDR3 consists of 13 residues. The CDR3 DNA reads TGTGCCAGCAGTGGGGGACGCTACAATGAGCAGTTCTTC. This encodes CASSGGRYNEQFF. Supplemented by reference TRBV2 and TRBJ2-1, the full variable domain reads EPEVTQTPSHQVTQMGQEVILRCVPISNHLYFYWYRQILGQKVEFLVSFYNNEISEKSEIFDDQFSVERPDGSNFTLKIRSTKLEDSAMYFCASSGGRYNEQFFGPGTRLTVL.

CDR3 loop: CASSRDRVPHEQYF. The CDR3 region has the DNA TGTGCCAGCAGTCGCGACAGGGTCCCCCACGAGCAGTACTTC. The chain links TRBV7-6 to TRBJ2-7; 7 bases agree with TRBD1. The CDR3 is 14 residues long. Losses at the gene ends were 6 bases for V and 5 bases for J; bases not matched to a gene: 10. The germline V gene encodes CDR1 SGHVS and CDR2 FNYEAQ.

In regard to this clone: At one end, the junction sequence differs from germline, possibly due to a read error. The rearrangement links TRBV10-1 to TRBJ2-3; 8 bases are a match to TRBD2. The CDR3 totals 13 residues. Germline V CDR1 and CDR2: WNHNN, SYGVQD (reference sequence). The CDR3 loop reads CASSSGSKDTQYF. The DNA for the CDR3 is TGCGCCAGCAGTAGCGGGAGCAAAGATACGCAGTATTTT.